This passage covers 25 T cell receptor beta chains from one sample sequenced in a study of shared clonotypes between healthy human individuals. Using immunoSEQ multiplex PCR, the repertoire was profiled, and TCRdb retains in-frame clones only, with some absent. The sample shows about 2.5 million clones, around 93% of them seen only once. Sequenced material: naive CD4+ T cells from PBMCs. The subset: CD45RA+ positively selected. The receptor source for this set is a man between 18 and 29 years old in good health. Some clones in this sample may be carry-over from other donors' samples.

V usage is TRBV9 and J usage is TRBJ2-3; perhaps TRBD2 as D (5 bases). Germline V gives CDR1 SGDLS, CDR2 YYNGEE. The V and J ends lost 0 bases and 4 bases respectively, with 12 bases between them. This CDR3 spans 15 amino acids. The CDR3 nucleotides are TGTGCCAGCAGCGTAGGGGTTGGTAGCGCAGATACGCAGTATTTT. Amino acids: CASSVGVGSADTQYF.

The V call is TRBV9, the J call TRBJ1-2; D gene ambiguous. The CDR3 has 12 amino acids. The V and J ends lost 4 bases and 0 bases respectively, with 4 bases between them. Germline CDR1 is SGDLS and CDR2 is YYNGEE. The CDR3 DNA reads as TGTGCCAGCAGCCCTTCTAACTATGGCTACACCTTC. It translates to CASSPSNYGYTF. The full variable domain, completed using reference TRBV9 and TRBJ1-2, is DSGVTQTPKHLITATGQRVTLRCSPRSGDLSVYWYQQSLDQGLQFLIQYYNGEERAKGNILERFSAQQFPDLHSELNLSSLELGDSALYFCASSPSNYGYTFGSGTRLTVV.

The V call is TRBV7-6, the J call TRBJ2-1, with D uncertain. V lost 4 bases and J lost 4, with 14 bases in between. CDR1 and CDR2 (germline): SGHVS, FNYEAQ. This CDR3 spans 15 amino acids. The CDR3 bases are TGTGCCAGCAGCTCAGCCGTATCTACTTACAATGAGCAGTTCTTC. It encodes CASSSAVSTYNEQFF.

The DNA of the CDR3 is TGTGCCAGCAGCCCGGCTTTATGGTGGGATACGCAGTATTTT. Encoded protein: CASSPALWWDTQYF. The chain employs TRBV7-9 and TRBJ2-3; D not certain. Germline loops: CDR1 SEHNR, CDR2 FQNEAQ (reference sequence). Trimming shortened V by 5 bases and J by 6 bases, and 15 bases separated the two germline ends. This CDR3 contains 14 residues.

The V and J genes are TRBV7-8 and TRBJ1-5; D call uncertain. This CDR3 has 16 amino acids. Germline CDR1 reads SGHVS; CDR2 reads FQNEAQ. Trimming shortened V by 5 bases and J by 7 bases, and 21 bases separated the two germline ends. CDR3 DNA sequence: TGTGCCAGCAGCCCTGGATTTAGGGAAGACGGGCAGCCCCAGCATTTT. This codes for CASSPGFREDGQPQHF.

CDR3 sequence: CASSLGDRVEKLFF. As DNA, the CDR3 is TGTGCCAGCAGCCTCGGAGACAGGGTTGAAAAACTGTTTTTT. The chain combines TRBV14 with TRBJ1-4; 7 bases line up with TRBD1. V was clipped by 4 bases and J by 7 bases; unmatched bases: 6. The length of the CDR3 is 14 residues. Germline V gene lookup returns CDR1 SGHDN and CDR2 FVKESK.

This clone came up once. J is TRBJ2-5 and V is TRBV7-6; TRBD2 is a possible D gene (6 bases). This CDR3 region has 17 residues. Deletions cut 1 base from V and 1 base from J, with 16 bases between. The germline V gene encodes CDR1 SGHVS and CDR2 FNYEAQ. CDR3 sequence reads: CASSLGGAGASQETQYF. The CDR3 DNA is TGTGCCAGCAGCTTAGGCGGGGCCGGGGCCAGCCAAGAGACCCAGTACTTC.

The chain couples TRBV28 to TRBJ1-1, with D unclear. The CDR3 contains 13 residues. V lost 5 bases to trimming and J lost 2 bases, with 9 bases between them. The germline V gene has CDR1 MDHEN and CDR2 SYDVKM. The CDR3 is CASSQQINTEAFF. The CDR3 nucleotides are TGTGCCAGCAGTCAACAGATAAACACTGAAGCTTTCTTT.

The V call is TRBV4-1, the J call TRBJ2-3; unclear D gene. From germline, CDR1 is MGHRA and CDR2 YSYEKL. CDR3 length: 14 amino acids. Trimming took off 4 bases at V and 3 bases at J, with 11 bases between the two ends. CDR3 sequence reads: CASSPEAQTDTQYF. CDR3 nucleotide sequence: TGCGCCAGCAGCCCCGAGGCCCAGACAGATACGCAGTATTTT.

J is TRBJ1-5 and V is TRBV27; weak D call: TRBD1 (5 bases). CDR1 is MNHEY and CDR2 is SMNVEV in the germline V gene (reference sequence). The CDR3 runs to 13 residues. V lost 5 bases and J 5 bases, leaving 10 bases between the germline ends. This CDR3 is CASSPGRDQPQHF. CDR3 nucleotides: TGTGCCAGCAGTCCAGGGAGGGATCAGCCCCAGCATTTT.

This sequence joins TRBV7-8 and TRBJ2-7; 10 nucleotides agree with TRBD1. Trimming at V came to 1 base and at J to 6 bases, leaving 6 bases not matched to a gene. Germline V lookup: CDR1 SGHVS, CDR2 FQNEAQ. CDR3 length: 15 residues. CDR3 DNA sequence: TGTGCCAGCAGCTTAGTCAGGGACAGGGGTGCCGAGCAGTACTTC. It encodes CASSLVRDRGAEQYF.

The chain recombines TRBV5-8 with TRBJ1-3; no definite D call. This CDR3 is 16 amino acids long. Germline V gene lookup returns CDR1 SGHTS and CDR2 YDEGEE. V lost 4 bases and J lost 0, with 14 bases in between. In DNA form, the CDR3 reads TGTGCCAGCAGCCTCCTGGCACCGACCTCTGGAAACACCATATATTTT. This translates into CASSLLAPTSGNTIYF.

This chain joins TRBV5-1 and TRBJ1-4; 9 positions agree with TRBD1. There are 15 residues in the CDR3. Germline V gene sequence: CDR1 SGHRS, CDR2 YFSETQ. The V and J ends lost 0 bases and 6 bases, in that order; junction bases with no gene match: 3. CDR3: CASSLVQGADEKLFF. The CDR3 region has the DNA TGCGCCAGCAGCTTGGTACAGGGGGCGGATGAAAAACTGTTTTTT. Using reference TRBV5-1 and TRBJ1-4 for the parts outside the CDR3, the full variable domain is KAGVTQTPRYLIKTRGQQVTLSCSPISGHRSVSWYQQTPGQGLQFLFEYFSETQRNKGNFPGRFSGRQFSNSRSEMNVSTLELGDSALYLCASSLVQGADEKLFFGSGTQLSVL.

This CDR3 reads CASSQDLREGWETQYF. The CDR3 nucleotides are TGCGCCAGCAGCCAAGACTTACGGGAGGGCTGGGAGACCCAGTACTTC. The genes are TRBV4-3 and TRBJ2-5; TRBD2 matches at 8 bases. V lost 0 bases to trimming and J lost 5 bases; unmatched junction nucleotides: 8. The CDR3 is made up of 16 amino acids. Germline V gene data show CDR1 as LGHNA and CDR2 as YSLEER.

The chain employs TRBV19 and TRBJ2-5, with TRBD1 identical over 9 bases. The CDR3 length is 16 residues. Germline values: CDR1 LNHDA, CDR2 SQIVND (reference sequence). After removal of 4 bases from V and 7 bases from J, the junction contained 13 bases not matched to a gene. The DNA of the CDR3 is TGTGCCAGTAGTACCCTCTCGGGACAGGGTATGGCGACCCAGTACTTC. Translation gives CASSTLSGQGMATQYF.

About this clone: The identical CDR3 is also encoded by other nucleotide sequences in the sample. This chain links TRBV5-1 with TRBJ1-1; D is unclear. V lost 0 bases and J lost 1, with 7 bases in between. Germline V lookup: CDR1 SGHRS, CDR2 YFSETQ. The CDR3 spans 14 residues. The CDR3, as DNA: TGCGCCAGCAGCTTGGTTGGAACGAACACTGAAGCTTTCTTT. It codes for CASSLVGTNTEAFF.

The chain is built from TRBV2 and TRBJ2-5; D gene ambiguous. V lost 1 base and J lost 3, with 6 bases in between. Germline V gives CDR1 SNHLY, CDR2 FYNNEI. The CDR3 runs 13 residues. The CDR3 nucleotides read TGTGCCAGCAGTGAAGAGTCGGAAGAGACCCAGTACTTC. This encodes CASSEESEETQYF.

This sequence joins TRBV6-6 and TRBJ1-1; D is perhaps TRBD1 (6 bases). Germline CDR1 and CDR2: MNHNY and SVGAGI (reference sequence). The CDR3 is 16 amino acids. V lost 2 bases and J lost 0, with 13 bases in between. This chain's CDR3 is CASSYPRGGLNTEAFF. The CDR3, as DNA: TGTGCCAGCAGTTACCCAAGGGGGGGTTTGAACACTGAAGCTTTCTTT.

This clone was counted between two and nine times. Different DNA sequences within this sample yield the same CDR3. V and J are TRBV7-6 and TRBJ1-1; D is unresolved. CDR3 length: 13 residues. CDR1 and CDR2 (germline): SGHVS, FNYEAQ. Trimming removed 2 bases from V and 1 base from J, with 5 bases in between. CDR3 residues: CASSLTGNTEAFF. CDR3 DNA: TGTGCCAGCAGCTTAACGGGGAACACTGAAGCTTTCTTT. Based on the CDR3 plus reference TRBV7-6 and TRBJ1-1, the full variable domain is GAGVSQSPRYKVTKRGQDVALRCDPISGHVSLYWYRQALGQGPEFLTYFNYEAQQDKSGLPNDRFSAERPEGSISTLTIQRTEQRDSAMYRCASSLTGNTEAFFGQGTRLTVV.

This rearrangement joins TRBV5-1 to TRBJ2-5; TRBD2 matches 7 bases. CDR1 SGHRS and CDR2 YFSETQ come from the germline V gene. This CDR3 has 15 amino acids. V dropped 3 bases and J dropped 3; count of bases not matched to a gene: 8. The CDR3: CASSSRGGSKETQYF. The CDR3 coding sequence is TGCGCCAGCAGCTCCCGGGGCGGGAGTAAAGAGACCCAGTACTTC.

The rearrangement joins TRBV29-1 to TRBJ2-3; D not resolved. Trimming stripped 7 bases from V and 2 bases from J, with 16 bases between. The CDR3 loop spans 14 amino acids. Germline values: CDR1 SQVTM, CDR2 ANQGSEA. In nucleotides, the CDR3 is TGCAGCGGTCGGTGGACGGATTACACAGATACGCAGTATTTT. This encodes CSGRWTDYTDTQYF.

The chain couples TRBV5-1 to TRBJ2-1; TRBD1 or TRBD2 may be the D gene (5 bases each). Trimming took off 2 bases at V and 9 bases at J, with 15 bases between the two ends. Germline lookup yields CDR1 SGHRS and CDR2 YFSETQ. The CDR3 runs to 14 residues. The CDR3 nucleotides read TGCGCCAGCAGCTTTTTTTTCCGTGGGACTGAGCAGTTCTTC. It specifies CASSFFFRGTEQFF.

Comments on this clone: The sample holds other DNA sequences that translate to the same CDR3. V usage is TRBV25-1 and J usage is TRBJ2-2; a possible D gene is TRBD2 (6 bases). Trimming left V 2 bases short and J 0 bases short, with 10 bases between. The CDR3 is made up of 16 amino acids. CDR1 is MGHDK, CDR2 SYGVNS, per germline. CDR3 region: CASSEAGTANTGELFF. CDR3 in DNA: TGTGCCAGCAGTGAAGCCGGGACTGCGAACACCGGGGAGCTGTTTTTT.

This chain uses TRBV5-4 with TRBJ2-7; D might be TRBD2 (6 bases). Germline CDR1 reads SGHNT; CDR2 reads YYREEE (reference sequence). V was cut by 4 bases and J by 3 bases, with 26 bases left in between. The CDR3 spans 18 residues. CDR3 loop: CASSHAGTGPRSSYEQYF. Written as DNA, the CDR3 is TGTGCCAGCAGCCATGCGGGGACCGGGCCCCGAAGTAGCTACGAGCAGTACTTC.

In nucleotides, the CDR3 is TGCGCCAGCAGCCGACTAGCGGGAGTGGGGACCCAGTACTTC. This sequence encodes CASSRLAGVGTQYF. The chain carries TRBV5-1 and TRBJ2-5, with 12 bases identical to TRBD2. Germline V gene data show CDR1 as SGHRS and CDR2 as YFSETQ. The V gene end was trimmed by 4 bases and the J gene end by 7 bases; junction bases not matched to a gene: 5. The CDR3 runs to 14 residues.